These 17 T cell receptor beta chains came from one sample sequenced in a study of shared clonotypes between healthy human individuals (dated by TCRdb to 2019 to 2021). To prepare the library, the immunoSEQ multiplex PCR assay was applied. TCRdb took this table from immuneACCESS and kept in-frame rearrangements with V and J called. Such tables lack part of the clones; where checked against another copy, unresolved V genes explain under half of the gap, and the rest is unexplained. In all, the sample holds over 750,000 clones, and around 96% of those were seen once. Over 0.2% of the sample lies in the top ten. CD8 naive samples were CD45RO-negative cells positively selected for CCR7, giving a CD45RA+CCR7+ population that excluded TemRA cells. Sample: naive CD8+ T cells sorted from blood. Sample cell subset or site, as interpreted from the label and publication: CD45RA+CCR7+. All receptors derive from a man aged 30 to 45 in good health.

The rearrangement links TRBV7-8 to TRBJ2-1; 7 positions match TRBD2. V was clipped by 5 bases and J by 0 bases; unmatched bases: 10. This CDR3 region has 17 residues. From germline, CDR1 is SGHVS and CDR2 FQNEAQ. CDR3 sequence (DNA): TGTGCCAGCAGCCCATACCGCGGGAGCGTCTCCTACAATGAGCAGTTCTTC. As protein: CASSPYRGSVSYNEQFF.

The J gene is TRBJ2-1, the V gene TRBV7-9; 14 bases fit TRBD2. The CDR3 spans 19 residues. V gave up 5 bases and J gave up 3 bases; unmatched junction bases: 12. From germline, CDR1 is SEHNR and CDR2 FQNEAQ (reference sequence). The CDR3 loop is CASSQGLAGELGFYNEQFF. DNA for the CDR3: TGTGCCAGCAGCCAGGGACTAGCGGGAGAATTGGGATTCTACAATGAGCAGTTCTTC.

Worth noting for this clone: Other DNA sequences from this sample encode an identical CDR3 as well. This rearrangement joins TRBV9 to TRBJ2-7; 7 bases agree with TRBD2. This CDR3 is 14 amino acids long. V shed 3 bases and J 0 bases; nucleotides not matched to a gene: 3. Per germline, CDR1 SGDLS and CDR2 YYNGEE. The CDR3 reads CASSGSSGSYEQYF. DNA for the CDR3: TGTGCCAGCAGCGGCTCTAGCGGCTCCTACGAGCAGTACTTC.

This rearrangement joins TRBV7-8 to TRBJ1-2, with 7 bases lining up with TRBD1. The V gene end was trimmed by 4 bases and the J gene end by 0 bases; junction bases not matched to a gene: 5. The V gene's germline CDR1 is SGHVS and CDR2 FQNEAQ. The CDR3 spans 15 residues. The CDR3 is CASSYRQGSNYGYTF. Written as DNA, the CDR3 is TGTGCCAGCAGCTATCGACAGGGATCTAACTATGGCTACACCTTC.

V gene TRBV27 combines with J gene TRBJ2-3; 8 nucleotides match TRBD1. Unmatched junction bases numbered 6, after V lost 5 bases and J lost 2 bases. The germline V gene has CDR1 MNHEY and CDR2 SMNVEV (reference sequence). The CDR3 is 15 residues long. The CDR3 region has the DNA TGTGCCAGCAGTCCCTACAGGGGGAACACAGATACGCAGTATTTT. This translates into CASSPYRGNTDTQYF.

This chain links TRBV10-1 with TRBJ2-3; no reliable D call. The CDR3 totals 13 residues. The V gene lost 0 bases and the J gene lost 0 bases, with 1 base spanning the gap. Germline CDR1 is WNHNN and CDR2 is SYGVQD (reference sequence). CDR3: CASSESSTDTQYF. For the CDR3, the DNA is TGCGCCAGCAGTGAGTCGAGCACAGATACGCAGTATTTT.

This clone was observed once. The rearrangement joins TRBV5-6 to TRBJ2-5; TRBD2 aligns across 9 bases. Germline lookup yields CDR1 SGHDT and CDR2 YYEEEE. The CDR3 spans 15 residues. The junction had 8 bases not matched to a gene; V was cut back by 6 bases and J by 2 bases. The CDR3 coding sequence is TGTGCCAGCATGGCATTAGCGGGAGTGCAAGAGACCCAGTACTTC. Translated: CASMALAGVQETQYF. The entire variable domain, with the rest obtained from reference TRBV5-6 and TRBJ2-5, is as follows: DAGVTQSPTHLIKTRGQQVTLRCSPKSGHDTVSWYQQALGQGPQFIFQYYEEEERQRGNFPDRFSGHQFPNYSSELNVNALLLGDSALYLCASMALAGVQETQYFGPGTRLLVL.

The sample holds one count of this clone. The genes are TRBV5-1 and TRBJ2-1; D is perhaps TRBD1 (6 bases). CDR1 SGHRS and CDR2 YFSETQ come from the germline V gene. Trimming stripped 4 bases from V and 2 bases from J, with 16 bases between. The CDR3 runs 16 residues. This CDR3 is CASSALQGTAYNEQFF. The CDR3 DNA follows: TGCGCCAGCAGCGCATTACAGGGCACGGCCTACAATGAGCAGTTCTTC.

The CDR3 reads CASSAFDPGQGFPQFF. In DNA, the CDR3 is TGTGCCAGCAGCGCGTTCGACCCGGGACAGGGTTTCCCCCAGTTCTTC. The J gene is TRBJ2-1, the V gene TRBV7-6; 9 nucleotides agree with TRBD1. The germline CDR1 and CDR2 sequences are SGHVS and FNYEAQ. V was pared by 5 bases and J by 13 bases, with 18 bases of the junction left unmatched. The CDR3 length is 16 residues.

This chain joins TRBV7-9 and TRBJ2-3; D gene ambiguous. V was clipped by 1 base and J by 1 base, with 9 bases between them. The CDR3 contains 15 residues. Germline V CDR1 and CDR2: SEHNR, FQNEAQ (reference sequence). CDR3 region: CASSLVQRGTDTQYF. Written as DNA, the CDR3 is TGTGCCAGCAGCTTAGTCCAGCGAGGCACAGATACGCAGTATTTT.

In the case of this clone: The same CDR3 is also encoded by other DNA sequences in this sample. The chain combines TRBV7-3 with TRBJ2-1; the D is unclear. The CDR3 extends over 11 amino acids. Germline CDR1 and CDR2: SGHTA and FQGTGA. The V gene lost 2 bases and the J gene lost 6 bases, with 2 bases spanning the gap. In DNA, the CDR3 is TGTGCCAGCAGCTTAGGCAATGAGCAGTTCTTC. Translation gives CASSLGNEQFF.

This clone was seen a single time. The chain employs TRBV27 and TRBJ1-5; D not certain. The V gene lost 2 bases and the J gene lost 0 bases, with 14 bases spanning the gap. In germline, CDR1 is MNHEY, CDR2 SMNVEV (reference sequence). CDR3 length: 17 residues. The CDR3 nucleotides are TGTGCCAGCAGTTTAGGCCCCTTAACAGTTAGCAATCAGCCCCAGCATTTT. Residues: CASSLGPLTVSNQPQHF.

The genes are TRBV27 and TRBJ2-7; TRBD1 matches 8 bases. The CDR3 runs 15 residues. V lost 6 bases, J lost 4 bases, and 11 bases stayed unmatched. The germline V gene encodes CDR1 MNHEY and CDR2 SMNVEV (reference sequence). CDR3 in amino acids: CASSPSGGVGYEQYF. The CDR3 nucleotides read TGTGCCAGCAGCCCGTCAGGGGGCGTTGGATACGAGCAGTACTTC.

The chain combines TRBV6-5 with TRBJ2-6; D is uncertain. Germline loops: CDR1 MNHEY, CDR2 SVGAGI. The V and J ends lost 6 bases and 11 bases respectively, with 14 bases between them. The CDR3 consists of 13 residues. The CDR3 DNA reads TGTGCCAGCAGCCTCGAAGCTACTGACGTCCTGACTTTC. It yields the protein CASSLEATDVLTF.

V is TRBV11-3 and J is TRBJ2-3, with a tentative D call TRBD2 (6 bases). V lost 4 bases and J lost 3, with 14 bases in between. CDR3 length: 15 residues. The germline CDR1 and CDR2 sequences are SGHNT and YENEEA. CDR3 sequence (DNA): TGTGCCAGCAGCTCGAGGGGAGGCTTGACAGATACGCAGTATTTT. This gives the protein CASSSRGGLTDTQYF.

The chain joins TRBV7-6 to TRBJ2-2, with D tentatively TRBD2 (6 bases). The ends were cut back, 2 bases at V and 2 bases at J, with 18 bases in the middle. The CDR3 sequence is 18 residues long. From germline, CDR1 is SGHVS and CDR2 FNYEAQ. In DNA form, the CDR3 reads TGTGCCAGCAGCTTAAACCTGGCGGGGCGGAGAAACACCGGGGAGCTGTTTTTT. Protein: CASSLNLAGRRNTGELFF.

The chain uses TRBV6-1 and TRBJ1-5; D uncertain. Deletions cut 5 bases from V and 9 bases from J, with 8 bases between. The V gene's germline CDR1 is MNHNS and CDR2 SASEGT. The CDR3 has 11 amino acids. The CDR3 region is CASSKGTPQHF. The DNA for the CDR3 is TGTGCCAGCAGTAAAGGTACGCCCCAGCATTTT.